This TCR beta chain comes out of a study of T cell repertoires in cytomegalovirus infection. Study outcomes and limitations: HLA-C-restricted CMV clonotypes gave the most frequent clonotype in two of eight donors.

In TCRdb, the reads were re-called with MiXCR into one record per CDR3 protein. The sample records around 770,000 distinct CDR3 sequences, under 35% being singletons. In the case of this clonotype: The antigen is undetermined.

The CDR3 covers 13 residues. Germline assignment: CDR1 LGHDT and CDR2 YNNKEL (reference sequence). The V end was cut by 1 base, the J end by 12 bases, with 10 bases between. The chain carries TRBV3-1 and TRBJ1-6; D is uncertain. The receptor was isolated from a human donor in good health (CMV status not recorded). Some clones in this sample may be carry-over from other donors' samples. Material: cultured CD8+ T cells from PBMCs, obtained from culture after CMV antigen stimulation. This CDR3 is CASSQGLERPLHF. The CDR3 DNA sequence: TGTGCCAGCAGCCAAGGACTGGAGAGACCCCTCCACTTT. The full variable domain, with the rest looked up from reference TRBV3-1 and TRBJ1-6, is DTAVSQTPKYLVTQMGNDKSIKCEQNLGHDTMYWYKQDSKKFLKIMFSYNNKELIINETVPNRFSPKSPDKAHLNLHINSLELGDSAVYFCASSQGLERPLHFGNGTRLTVT.